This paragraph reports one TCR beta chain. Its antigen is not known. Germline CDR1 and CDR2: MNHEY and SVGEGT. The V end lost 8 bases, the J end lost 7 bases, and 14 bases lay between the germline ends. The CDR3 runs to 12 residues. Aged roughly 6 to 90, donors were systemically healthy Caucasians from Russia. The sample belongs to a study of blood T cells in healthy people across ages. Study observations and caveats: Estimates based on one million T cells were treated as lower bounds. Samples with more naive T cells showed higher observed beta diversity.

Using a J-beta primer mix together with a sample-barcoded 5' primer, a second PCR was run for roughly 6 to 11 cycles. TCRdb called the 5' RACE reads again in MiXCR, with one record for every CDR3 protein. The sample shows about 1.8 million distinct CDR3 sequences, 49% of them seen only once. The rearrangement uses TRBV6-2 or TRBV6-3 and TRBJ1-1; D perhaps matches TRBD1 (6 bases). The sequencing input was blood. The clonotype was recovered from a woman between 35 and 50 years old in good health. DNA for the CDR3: TGTGCCAGCGGCACGGGGGCCATTGAAGCTTTCTTT. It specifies CASGTGAIEAFF.